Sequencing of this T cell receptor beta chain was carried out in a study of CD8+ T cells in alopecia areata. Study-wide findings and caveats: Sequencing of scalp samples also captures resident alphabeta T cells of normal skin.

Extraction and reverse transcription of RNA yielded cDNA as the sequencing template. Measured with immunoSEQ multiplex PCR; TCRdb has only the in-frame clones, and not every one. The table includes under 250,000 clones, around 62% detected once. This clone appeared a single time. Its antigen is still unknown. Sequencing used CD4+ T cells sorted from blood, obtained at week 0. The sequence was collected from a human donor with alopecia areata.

DNA for the CDR3: TGTGCCAGCAGTGAACAACAGGGAAATGGCTACACCTTC. It yields the protein CASSEQQGNGYTF. The J gene is TRBJ1-2, the V gene TRBV6-1; tentative D call: TRBD1 (6 bases). CDR1 is MNHNS, CDR2 SASEGT, per germline. Trimming removed 2 bases at V and 6 bases at J, with 10 bases between. This CDR3 is 13 amino acids long.